The 11 T cell receptor beta chains in this list originate from one sample, sequenced in a study of patients and donors after allogeneic stem cell transplantation. MiXCR, run by TCRdb on the RT-PCR reads, gives a single entry per CDR3 protein. The table has approximately 210,000 distinct CDR3 sequences, 35% to 50% seen once. The sequencing input was blood, either unsorted or a sorted T cell fraction (not recorded which). The receptors originated from a human donor who was either an allogeneic HSCT recipient or a stem cell or donor lymphocyte infusion donor (not recorded which). It is not recorded whose cells these are; they may come from a transplant donor.

The chain recombines TRBV7-9 with TRBJ1-2; the D is unclear. The V and J ends lost 7 bases and 2 bases respectively, with 5 bases between them. The germline V gene has CDR1 SEHNR and CDR2 FQNEAQ (reference sequence). The CDR3 sequence is 11 residues long. The CDR3 nucleotides read TGTGCCAGCACCCGGAACTATGGCTACACCTTC. Protein: CASTRNYGYTF.

This chain links TRBV12-3 or TRBV12-4 with TRBJ2-1, with D possibly being TRBD1 (6 bases). V lost 7 bases and J lost 10, with 14 bases in between. This CDR3 is built from 12 residues. This CDR3 reads CASKPTGQEQFF. In DNA form, the CDR3 reads TGTGCCAGCAAACCGACAGGACAGGAGCAGTTCTTC.

This clonotype appeared many times. This rearrangement joins TRBV5-1 to TRBJ1-1; D is uncertain. V was trimmed by 0 bases and J by 0 bases, leaving 6 bases between them. This CDR3 region has 14 residues. Germline V gene sequence: CDR1 SGHRS, CDR2 YFSETQ. CDR3 amino acids: CASSLAAMNTEAFF. In DNA, the CDR3 is TGCGCCAGCAGCTTGGCCGCGATGAACACTGAAGCTTTCTTT.

The chain recombines TRBV4-3 with TRBJ1-2; 11 nucleotides match TRBD1. The CDR3 spans 15 residues. V shed 2 bases, J shed 4 bases, and the junction held 3 bases outside the gene matches. Germline values: CDR1 LGHNA, CDR2 YSLEER. Written as DNA, the CDR3 is TGCGCCAGCAGCCAACGGACAGGGGGCTGCTATGGCTACACCTTC. This encodes CASSQRTGGCYGYTF.

The chain employs TRBV7-9 and TRBJ2-7; maybe TRBD2 (6 bases). Trimming left V 2 bases short and J 7 bases short, with 12 bases between. The CDR3 is 13 amino acids. The germline V gene encodes CDR1 SEHNR and CDR2 FQNEAQ (reference sequence). This chain's CDR3 is CASSLTAGGEQYF. DNA for the CDR3: TGTGCCAGCAGCTTAACGGCCGGAGGGGAGCAGTACTTC.

The chain recombines TRBV27 with TRBJ1-1, with D maybe TRBD1 (5 bases). V was pared by 3 bases and J by 6 bases, with 11 bases between. Germline V lookup: CDR1 MNHEY, CDR2 SMNVEV (reference sequence). The CDR3 sequence is 13 residues long. The CDR3 DNA is TGTGCCAGCAGTTTTGGGCAGGGACCTGAAGCTTTCTTT. It codes for CASSFGQGPEAFF.

This clonotype was recorded a few times. The chain employs TRBV27 and TRBJ1-6; 9 positions match TRBD1. The CDR3 is 15 residues long. J lost 7 bases, V lost 5 bases, and 6 bases had no gene match. Per germline, CDR1 MNHEY and CDR2 SMNVEV (reference sequence). This CDR3 reads CASSPLGQGNSPLHF. CDR3 nucleotide sequence: TGTGCCAGCAGTCCACTGGGACAGGGAAATTCACCCCTCCACTTT.

This clonotype was observed a few times. J is TRBJ1-3 and V is TRBV29-1; TRBD1 agrees at 9 bases. Germline loops: CDR1 SQVTM, CDR2 ANQGSEA. The J segment lost 0 bases and the V segment lost 5 bases, leaving 14 bases of the junction unmatched. The CDR3 length is 18 residues. CDR3 amino acids: CSVSSPGQGIHSGNTIYF. CDR3 nucleotide sequence: TGCAGCGTTAGCTCCCCGGGACAGGGAATTCACTCTGGAAACACCATATATTTT.

This sequence joins TRBV20-1 and TRBJ2-7, with 7 bases identical to TRBD1. This CDR3 is built from 17 residues. Germline assignment: CDR1 DFQATT and CDR2 SNEGSKA (reference sequence). The V and J ends lost 6 bases and 2 bases, in that order; junction bases with no gene match: 19. CDR3 loop: CSAVDPGQKTRAYEQYF. The DNA of the CDR3 is TGCAGTGCGGTGGACCCGGGACAGAAAACTCGTGCCTACGAGCAGTACTTC.

This chain links TRBV2 with TRBJ2-1; no clear D. Germline lookup yields CDR1 SNHLY and CDR2 FYNNEI. The V gene lost 3 bases and the J gene lost 9 bases, with 18 bases spanning the gap. The CDR3 extends over 15 amino acids. This CDR3 reads CASSETPLYRTEQFF. The DNA for the CDR3 is TGTGCCAGCAGTGAGACTCCCTTATACCGCACTGAGCAGTTCTTC.

The rearrangement links TRBV20-1 to TRBJ2-5; no definite D call. The V gene's germline CDR1 is DFQATT and CDR2 SNEGSKA (reference sequence). Trimming shortened V by 3 bases and J by 2 bases, and 7 bases separated the two germline ends. This CDR3 region has 12 residues. CDR3 region: CSARFQQETQYF. CDR3 nucleotide sequence: TGCAGTGCTAGGTTCCAGCAAGAGACCCAGTACTTC.